The 17 T cell receptor beta chains listed next were all sequenced from one sample in a study of post-analysis software for immune sequencing data. For these receptors, no antigen is known. Unique molecular identifiers were present in the TCR beta cDNA libraries. TCRdb reprocessed the PCR reads via MiXCR and lists one record per CDR3 protein. The sample carries a few hundred thousand distinct CDR3 sequences, roughly 36% recorded once. Broader study findings: In patients, about five TRBV segments were more frequent than in controls, with TRBV5-6, TRBV5-1 and TRBV20-1 among them.

Sample: blood. The receptors derive from a girl between 10 and 17 years old with multiple sclerosis.

This clonotype has a handful of counts. The chain joins TRBV12-3 or TRBV12-4 to TRBJ1-2; a weak D match, TRBD1 (6 bases). This CDR3 comprises 15 residues. Trimming took 3 bases from V and 1 from J, leaving 12 bases between them. The CDR3, as DNA: TGTGCCAGCAGTTTTGAGGGGGATGGTAACTATGGCTACACCTTC. It codes for CASSFEGDGNYGYTF.

This chain uses TRBV5-5 with TRBJ2-5; tentative D call: TRBD1 (5 bases). This CDR3 region has 15 residues. Germline CDR1 reads SGHKS; CDR2 reads YYEKEE (reference sequence). V gave up 0 bases and J gave up 4 bases, with 13 bases separating them. CDR3 bases: TGTGCCAGCAGCTTGGAGAACAGGCCCCTAGAGACCCAGTACTTC. This gives the protein CASSLENRPLETQYF.

This clonotype was detected only a few times. This chain joins TRBV29-1 and TRBJ1-5, with 10 bases identical to TRBD1. This CDR3 is built from 13 residues. Per the germline V gene, CDR1 is SQVTM and CDR2 is ANQGSEA. V was clipped by 6 bases and J by 8 bases; unmatched bases: 7. For the CDR3, the DNA is TGCAGCGTCATGACAGGGGGCGGGGAGCCCCAGCATTTT. This encodes CSVMTGGGEPQHF.

The rearrangement joins TRBV20-1 to TRBJ1-4; D gene unclear. The germline CDR1 and CDR2 sequences are DFQATT and SNEGSKA (reference sequence). The CDR3 is 13 amino acids. The ends were cut back, 1 base at V and 8 bases at J, with 11 bases in the middle. CDR3 coding DNA: TGCAGTGCTAGAGCCATAGGCGGAGAAAAACTGTTTTTT. Protein sequence: CSARAIGGEKLFF.

The table lists this clonotype with a few counts. The rearrangement uses TRBV24-1 and TRBJ2-1; 14 nucleotides line up with TRBD2. The ends lost 2 bases at V and 8 bases at J; junction bases unmatched: 7. The germline CDR1 and CDR2 sequences are KGHDR and SFDVKD. The CDR3 is made up of 17 amino acids. The CDR3 is CATSDSSTSGGAHEQFF. Written as DNA, the CDR3 is TGTGCCACCAGTGATTCCTCGACTAGCGGGGGGGCCCATGAGCAGTTCTTC.

The V call is TRBV7-9, the J call TRBJ2-1; TRBD2 agrees at 8 bases. CDR1 and CDR2 (germline): SEHNR, FQNEAQ (reference sequence). The V segment lost 3 bases and the J segment 7 bases; nucleotides outside the gene matches: 2. This CDR3 region has 13 residues. The CDR3 DNA reads TGTGCCAGCAGCTTGGGACTAGAAAATGAGCAGTTCTTC. Its protein is CASSLGLENEQFF.

The V gene is TRBV7-9, the J gene TRBJ1-1; D ambiguous. CDR1 and CDR2 from the germline V gene are SEHNR and FQNEAQ (reference sequence). This CDR3 is built from 14 residues. V was trimmed by 1 base and J by 11 bases, leaving 17 bases between them. CDR3 nucleotides: TGTGCCAGCAGCTTAGAGGACGGAGAACATTTGGCTTTCTTT. Protein: CASSLEDGEHLAFF.

The chain is built from TRBV6-5 and TRBJ2-5, with 9 bases identical to TRBD1. The germline V gene encodes CDR1 MNHEY and CDR2 SVGAGI. Trimming took 5 bases from V and 5 from J; bases not matched to a gene: 9. This CDR3 is built from 15 residues. The CDR3: CASSEQTGGGETQYF. In DNA, the CDR3 is TGTGCCAGCAGTGAACAGACAGGGGGTGGGGAGACCCAGTACTTC.

This clonotype was observed a handful of times. The rearrangement joins TRBV4-3 to TRBJ2-5; 7 bases align to TRBD2. The CDR3 has 15 residues. Germline V gene sequence: CDR1 LGHNA, CDR2 YSLEER. The J segment lost 4 bases and the V segment lost 0 bases, leaving 5 bases of the junction unmatched. CDR3 DNA: TGCGCCAGCAGCCAAGATAAGAGGACTAGAGAGACCCAGTACTTC. Its protein is CASSQDKRTRETQYF.

This rearrangement joins TRBV9 to TRBJ2-5; perhaps D is TRBD1 or TRBD2 (5 bases each). Germline-derived CDR1 and CDR2 are SGDLS and YYNGEE. CDR3 size: 16 residues. The germline V and J ends were trimmed by 3 bases and 2 bases, with 17 bases remaining between them. In nucleotides, the CDR3 is TGTGCCAGCAGCGATCGGGGCTCCAACGATCAAGAGACCCAGTACTTC. Translated: CASSDRGSNDQETQYF.

This clonotype was picked up one time. The V gene is TRBV7-9, the J gene TRBJ2-1; TRBD1 matches at 7 bases. This CDR3 has 15 residues. Germline CDR1 is SEHNR and CDR2 is FQNEAQ (reference sequence). The V gene end was trimmed by 8 bases and the J gene end by 7 bases; junction bases not matched to a gene: 14. The CDR3: CASGALTGAGNEQFF. The CDR3 nucleotides read TGTGCCAGCGGTGCCCTTACAGGGGCTGGGAATGAGCAGTTCTTC. The full variable domain, completed using reference TRBV7-9 and TRBJ2-1, is DTGVSQNPRHKITKRGQNVTFRCDPISEHNRLYWYRQTLGQGPEFLTYFQNEAQLEKSRLLSDRFSAERPKGSFSTLEIQRTEQGDSAMYLCASGALTGAGNEQFFGPGTRLTVL.

This clonotype was counted between two and nine times. CDR3 in DNA: TGTGCCAGCACCCGTCGGAGTGGGGCCAACGTCCTGACTTTC. Protein sequence: CASTRRSGANVLTF. The V call is TRBV28, the J call TRBJ2-6, with D unresolved. The V end lost 7 bases, the J end lost 3 bases, and 10 bases lay between the germline ends. CDR3 size: 14 residues. Germline V gene data show CDR1 as MDHEN and CDR2 as SYDVKM.

The CDR3 reads CASSARTPGGFGLQYF. The CDR3 nucleotides read TGTGCCAGCTCTGCCCGGACCCCAGGAGGCTTTGGCTTGCAGTACTTC. This chain joins TRBV28 and TRBJ2-7; TRBD2 might be the D (5 bases). This CDR3 is 16 amino acids long. CDR1 and CDR2 (germline): MDHEN, SYDVKM. V was pared by 8 bases and J by 9 bases, with 29 bases between.

The rearrangement uses TRBV12-3 or TRBV12-4 and TRBJ1-2; D is possibly TRBD1 (5 bases). The ends were cut back, 5 bases at V and 7 bases at J, with 17 bases in the middle. CDR3 length: 14 amino acids. CDR3 residues: CASSPRDAQGGYTF. The CDR3 region has the DNA TGTGCCAGCAGTCCTCGGGACGCCCAAGGTGGCTACACCTTC.

The rearrangement joins TRBV5-1 to TRBJ1-6, with D possibly matching TRBD1 (5 bases). With 4 bases removed from V and 13 bases from J, the gap between germline ends came to 27 bases. CDR1 and CDR2 from the germline V gene are SGHRS and YFSETQ. CDR3 size: 17 residues. The CDR3 loop is CASSRTTGTPWGSPLHF. DNA of the CDR3: TGCGCCAGCAGCCGGACCACCGGGACCCCCTGGGGGAGTCCCCTCCACTTT.

The chain combines TRBV9 with TRBJ2-5, with unresolved D. Germline V gene sequence: CDR1 SGDLS, CDR2 YYNGEE. Deletions cut 0 bases from V and 1 base from J, with 7 bases between. There are 14 residues in the CDR3. CDR3 amino acids: CASSVGGIQETQYF. The CDR3 DNA is TGTGCCAGCAGCGTAGGAGGAATCCAAGAGACCCAGTACTTC.

This rearrangement joins TRBV5-1 to TRBJ2-1, with D possibly being TRBD2 (6 bases). Germline V CDR1 and CDR2: SGHRS, YFSETQ. This CDR3 is built from 15 residues. The germline V and J ends were trimmed by 0 bases and 8 bases, with 15 bases remaining between them. The CDR3 DNA is TGCGCCAGCAGCTTGGGGACTATCCCTTACGATGAGCAGTTCTTC. Protein: CASSLGTIPYDEQFF.